These 2 T cell receptor beta chains were all obtained from the same sample, sequenced in a study of radiation and T cells in renal cell carcinoma. Data came from immunoSEQ multiplex PCR; TCRdb stores just in-frame clones and leaves some out. The table shows 90,000 to 100,000 clones, with approximately 86% occurring only once. Time point defined: baseline pretreatment blood. As for treatment: 15 Gy SBRT to primary tumor, nephrectomy 4 weeks later. Material: blood, obtained from a patient whose treatment included radiotherapy and nephrectomy. These receptors came from a man aged 45-65 years with renal cell carcinoma.

This chain links TRBV6-5 with TRBJ2-7; 11 bases fit TRBD1. Losses at the gene ends were 5 bases for V and 4 bases for J; bases not matched to a gene: 4. Germline CDR1 is MNHEY and CDR2 is SVGAGI. This CDR3 has 14 residues. This CDR3 reads CASSRDRGKYEQYF. The CDR3 region has the DNA TGTGCCAGCAGTCGGGACAGGGGGAAGTACGAGCAGTACTTC.

This clone was detected only once. The chain links TRBV19 to TRBJ2-7, with a possible D match to TRBD1 (5 bases). V shed 3 bases and J shed 6 bases, with 12 bases lying between them. This CDR3 has 13 amino acids. The V gene's germline CDR1 is LNHDA and CDR2 SQIVND (reference sequence). In DNA, the CDR3 is TGTGCCAGTAGTATGCGTCGGCAGGGCGAGCAGTACTTC. The encoded protein is CASSMRRQGEQYF.